The T cell receptor (beta chain) under discussion was sequenced for a study of blood T cell repertoires in COVID-19. Study-wide context: PBMCs, B-cell-depleted T cells, or T cells provided the cDNA or gDNA that made up the material.

This CDR3 is built from 15 residues. CDR1 is SGHTA and CDR2 is FQGTGA in the germline V gene. V shed 1 base, J shed 9 bases, and the junction held 7 bases outside the gene matches. Across roughly 25 US areas, participants ranged in age from roughly 18 to 89 years. Participants had their cohort set by participant-reported clinical history. Each recovered donor of Cohort 3 presented with two negative PCRs, clearance, or symptom resolution. Here immunoSEQ multiplex PCR was the method, and the copy in TCRdb shows in-frame clones only, minus some. This table holds 350,000 to 550,000 clones, roughly nine tenths found once.

The chain employs TRBV7-3 and TRBJ2-1; 9 positions match TRBD2. Sequenced material: PBMCs or T cells enriched from blood (not recorded which). This TCR derives from a young man who had recovered from COVID-19. The CDR3 region has the DNA TGTGCCAGCAGCTTAATAGGGACTAGCAGGTCTGAGCAGTTCTTC. This encodes CASSLIGTSRSEQFF.